The rows below give T cell receptor beta chains drawn from one sample of a study of T cells in Graves' hyperthyroidism and ophthalmopathy. TCRdb ran MiXCR on the multiplex PCR reads and lists one entry per CDR3 protein. The sample contains 200,000 or so distinct CDR3 sequences, roughly a sixth of which appear only once. The sample consisted of blood. The receptors come from a woman aged 50 to 65 with Graves' hyperthyroidism. Both conserved end residues are part of each CDR3. Each record gives: CDR3 protein, CDR3 DNA, clone size, V gene, D gene, J gene. The D gene is left open where the match is weak. Only some rows state a clone size, as once, few, many or a class for expanded clones.

CASSLVRYEQFF	TGCGCCAGCAGCTTGGTGCGATATGAGCAGTTCTTC	many	TRBV5-1	-	TRBJ2-1
CATSRVPGQQFF	TGTGCCACCAGCAGAGTCCCGGGCCAGCAGTTCTTC	-	TRBV15	-	TRBJ2-1
CASSFRDRTPSYEQYF	TGTGCCAGCAGTTTTCGTGACAGGACCCCTTCCTACGAGCAGTACTTC	many	TRBV27	-	TRBJ2-7
CASSYSPATNYGYTF	TGTGCCAGCAGTTACTCCCCAGCAACTAACTATGGCTACACCTTC	-	TRBV6-6	-	TRBJ1-2
CASSYSGRGLYEQYF	TGTGCCAGCAGTTACTCGGGCAGGGGGCTGTACGAGCAGTACTTC	many	TRBV6-5	TRBD1	TRBJ2-7
CASSLGPDNEQFF	TGTGCCAGCAGCTTAGGGCCAGACAATGAGCAGTTCTTC	many	TRBV11-2	-	TRBJ2-1
CAISGDQGSNQPQHF	TGTGCCATCAGTGGGGATCAGGGTTCCAATCAGCCCCAGCATTTT	few	TRBV10-3	-	TRBJ1-5
CASGPRGGEYEQYF	TGCGCCAGCGGCCCCAGGGGGGGGGAGTACGAGCAGTACTTC	-	TRBV5-1	-	TRBJ2-7
CASSLRGASPVRDEQFF	TGTGCCAGCAGCTTGAGAGGCGCTAGTCCGGTCAGGGATGAGCAGTTCTTC	many	TRBV7-2	-	TRBJ2-1
CAITETSPGDTQYF	TGTGCCATCACCGAGACTAGCCCCGGAGATACGCAGTATTTT	-	TRBV10-3	TRBD2	TRBJ2-3
CASSLSRQNTEAFF	TGTGCCAGCAGTTTATCCCGACAGAACACTGAAGCTTTCTTT	many	TRBV27	-	TRBJ1-1
CASGPGTGAYNEQFF	TGTGCCAGCGGACCGGGGACAGGAGCTTACAATGAGCAGTTCTTC	-	TRBV2	TRBD1	TRBJ2-1
CASSEARGHEQYF	TGTGCCAGCAGTGAAGCGAGGGGGCACGAGCAGTACTTC	-	TRBV2	TRBD1	TRBJ2-7
CSASMDSSGNTIYF	TGCAGTGCTAGCATGGACAGCTCTGGAAACACCATATATTTT	many	TRBV20-1	-	TRBJ1-3
CASSLPGQKTDTQYF	TGTGCCAGCTCGTTACCGGGACAGAAAACAGATACGCAGTATTTT	many	TRBV18	TRBD1	TRBJ2-3
CASSSMLNEKLFF	TGTGCCAGCAGCTCGATGCTGAATGAAAAACTGTTTTTT	few	TRBV11-3	-	TRBJ1-4
CATSAGVTQETQYF	TGTGCCACCAGTGCGGGGGTAACCCAAGAGACCCAGTACTTC	few	TRBV24-1	-	TRBJ2-5
CASDRATGKLFF	TGTGCCTCGGACAGAGCTACGGGAAAACTGTTTTTT	-	TRBV30	-	TRBJ1-4
CASSSPTANYGYTF	TGTGCCAGCAGCTCCCCGACAGCTAACTATGGCTACACCTTC	few	TRBV6-1	-	TRBJ1-2
CASSEFEGMNTEAFF	TGTGCCAGCAGTGAATTCGAGGGGATGAACACTGAAGCTTTCTTT	-	TRBV25-1	-	TRBJ1-1
CASSGQGVYEQYF	TGTGCCTCTTCGGGACAGGGGGTGTACGAGCAGTACTTC	many	TRBV30	TRBD1	TRBJ2-7
CASSPYWTEEDGYTF	TGTGCCAGCAGCCCTTATTGGACAGAAGAAGATGGCTACACCTTC	many	TRBV11-1	-	TRBJ1-2
CASSHPDWNEQFF	TGCGCCAGCAGCCACCCGGACTGGAATGAGCAGTTCTTC	few	TRBV4-1	-	TRBJ2-1
CSATAGLAGGPNEQFF	TGCAGTGCTACAGCAGGGCTAGCGGGAGGGCCAAATGAGCAGTTCTTC	many	TRBV20-1	TRBD2	TRBJ2-1
CSVGPGQGAHEQYF	TGCAGCGTTGGTCCGGGACAGGGGGCTCACGAGCAGTACTTC	few	TRBV29-1	TRBD1	TRBJ2-7
CSVNQGARADTQYF	TGCAGCGTCAACCAGGGGGCGCGGGCAGATACGCAGTATTTT	many	TRBV29-1	TRBD1	TRBJ2-3